This T cell receptor beta chain was identified during a study of OX40 agonist ivuxolimab in advanced cancers. The CDR3 totals 15 residues. CDR1 is KGHSH and CDR2 is LQKENI in the germline V gene. J was trimmed by 5 bases and V by 2 bases; bases with no gene match: 9. Profiling relied on immunoSEQ multiplex PCR, and the TCRdb table lists in-frame clones only, not all of them. Among approximately 32,000 clones listed, approximately 88% were seen once. Excluded were patients having autoimmune disease history or systemic immunosuppression. The chain recombines TRBV18 with TRBJ2-7, with 7 nucleotides matching TRBD2. The origin of this receptor is an adult with an advanced solid tumor such as melanoma, head and neck, liver or kidney cancer. Here the sequenced sample was CD4+ or CD8+ T cells sorted from blood, taken in a trial of the OX40 agonist ivuxolimab. The CDR3 sequence is CASSPDPTSYDEQYF. In nucleotides, the CDR3 is TGTGCCAGCTCACCAGATCCGACTAGCTACGACGAGCAGTACTTC. The full variable domain, completed using reference TRBV18 and TRBJ2-7, is NAGVMQNPRHLVRRRGQEARLRCSPMKGHSHVYWYRQLPEEGLKFMVYLQKENIIDESGMPKERFSAEFPKEGPSILRIQQVVRGDSAAYFCASSPDPTSYDEQYFGPGTRLTVT.